Shown below are 5 T cell receptor beta chains from a single sample sequenced in a study of blood T cell repertoires in COVID-19. Sequencing was performed with immunoSEQ multiplex PCR; in TCRdb, only in-frame clones are kept and a portion is missing. The sample contains tens of thousands of clones, approximately 85% of which appear only once. The source material was peripheral blood. The source is a man aged 80 or over with acute or convalescent COVID-19.

The J gene is TRBJ2-3, the V gene TRBV3-1 (or the pseudogene TRBV3-2); 7 bases match TRBD1. V was clipped by 4 bases and J by 0 bases; unmatched bases: 7. The germline V gene encodes CDR1 LGHDT and CDR2 YNNKEL (reference sequence). The CDR3 has 16 residues. This chain's CDR3 is CASSLGKGASTDTQYF. Written as DNA, the CDR3 is TGTGCCAGCAGCCTTGGAAAGGGGGCTAGCACAGATACGCAGTATTTT.

This clone was seen just once. V and J are TRBV15 and TRBJ2-5; 9 positions agree with TRBD2. The ends lost 4 bases at V and 5 bases at J; junction bases unmatched: 11. The germline CDR1 and CDR2 sequences are LNHNV and YYDKDF (reference sequence). CDR3 length equals 16 residues. Here the CDR3 DNA reads TGTGCCACCAGCAACTTCGGCGGGGGGGCCTTGGAGACCCAGTACTTC. Its protein product is CATSNFGGGALETQYF.

The chain couples TRBV27 to TRBJ2-7; possible D gene TRBD1, 6 bases. The CDR3 is 18 residues long. Trimming stripped 7 bases from V and 0 bases from J, with 25 bases between. CDR1 and CDR2 (germline): MNHEY, SMNVEV (reference sequence). CDR3 DNA sequence: TGTGCCAGCACCCCCCAGGGGCCGACTGTTCAGAGCTCCTACGAGCAGTACTTC. This gives the protein CASTPQGPTVQSSYEQYF.

This clone came up a few times. J is TRBJ1-1 and V is TRBV5-1, with TRBD1 as a possible D gene (6 bases). The CDR3 sequence is 16 residues long. Trimming took off 0 bases at V and 1 base at J, with 13 bases between the two ends. CDR1 and CDR2 (germline): SGHRS, YFSETQ. CDR3 residues: CASSLGPIQGNTEAFF. In DNA, the CDR3 is TGCGCCAGCAGCTTGGGCCCAATACAGGGGAACACTGAAGCTTTCTTT. Drawing the rest from reference TRBV5-1 and TRBJ1-1, the complete variable domain is KAGVTQTPRYLIKTRGQQVTLSCSPISGHRSVSWYQQTPGQGLQFLFEYFSETQRNKGNFPGRFSGRQFSNSRSEMNVSTLELGDSALYLCASSLGPIQGNTEAFFGQGTRLTVV.

CDR3 residues: CASSLGTNQPQHF. The CDR3 nucleotides read TGTGCCAGCAGTTTAGGGACAAATCAGCCCCAGCATTTT. The V call is TRBV12-3 or TRBV12-4, the J call TRBJ1-5, with D perhaps TRBD1 (5 bases). V was cut by 1 base and J by 4 bases, with 5 bases left in between. The CDR3 has 13 residues.